This TCR beta chain was identified during a study of shared clonotypes between healthy human individuals. Looking at the study overall: Researchers assigned three CD4 naive, three CD4 memory, two CD8 naive and one CD8 memory plate to each donor.

Sequencing used immunoSEQ multiplex PCR; TCRdb keeps in-frame clones, though not all of them. The profile shows roughly 2,000,000 clones, approximately 94% of them singletons. Study-level results: Clonotype sharing among donors was thought likely to change with sequencing depth. The study's rarefaction showed incomplete sorted-subset sequencing despite large depth. Researchers found naive subsets generally carried larger estimated richness than memory subsets.

V lost 3 bases to trimming and J lost 5 bases; unmatched junction nucleotides: 9. The CDR3 sequence is 16 residues long. CDR1 and CDR2 (germline): MNHNS, SASEGT. Concerning this clone: Its antigen is not known.

As defined, naive CD8 cells were CD45RO-negative and positively selected for CCR7, with terminally differentiated effector memory CD45RA+ cells excluded. The receptor's source is a man younger than 30 in good health. The chain combines TRBV6-1 with TRBJ2-1, with TRBD1 matching over 8 bases. The sequenced sample was naive CD8+ T cells sorted from blood. CDR3 bases: TGTGCCAGCAGTGACCGACAGGGGAACTGGGACAATGAGCAGTTCTTC. Translating gives CASSDRQGNWDNEQFF.